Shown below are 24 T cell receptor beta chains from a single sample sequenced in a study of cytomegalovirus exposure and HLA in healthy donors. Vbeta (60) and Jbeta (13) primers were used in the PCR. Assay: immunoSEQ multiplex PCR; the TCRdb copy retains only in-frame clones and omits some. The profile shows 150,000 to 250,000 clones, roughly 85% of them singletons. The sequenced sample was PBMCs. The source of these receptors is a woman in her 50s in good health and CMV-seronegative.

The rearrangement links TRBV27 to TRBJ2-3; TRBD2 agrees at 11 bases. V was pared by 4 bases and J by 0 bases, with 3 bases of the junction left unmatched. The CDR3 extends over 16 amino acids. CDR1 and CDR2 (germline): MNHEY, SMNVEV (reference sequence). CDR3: CASSSSSGRSTDTQYF. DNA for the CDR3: TGTGCCAGCAGTTCCTCTAGCGGGAGGAGCACAGATACGCAGTATTTT.

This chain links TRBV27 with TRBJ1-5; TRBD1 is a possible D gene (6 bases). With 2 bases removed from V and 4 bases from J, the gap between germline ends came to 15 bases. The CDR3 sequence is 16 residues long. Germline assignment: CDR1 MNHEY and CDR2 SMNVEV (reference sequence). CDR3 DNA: TGTGCCAGCAGTTTACAGGGGCTCTCACCGAATCAGCCCCAGCATTTT. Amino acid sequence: CASSLQGLSPNQPQHF.

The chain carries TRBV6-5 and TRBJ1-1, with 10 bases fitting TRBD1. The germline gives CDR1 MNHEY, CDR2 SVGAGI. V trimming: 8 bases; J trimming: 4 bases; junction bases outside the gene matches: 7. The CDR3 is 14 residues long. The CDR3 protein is CASAPGQGTTEAFF. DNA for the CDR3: TGTGCCAGCGCCCCGGGACAGGGGACCACTGAAGCTTTCTTT.

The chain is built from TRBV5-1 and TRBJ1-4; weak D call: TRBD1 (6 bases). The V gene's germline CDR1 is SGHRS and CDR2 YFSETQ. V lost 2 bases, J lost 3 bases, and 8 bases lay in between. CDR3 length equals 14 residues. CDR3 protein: CASSFRQANEKLFF. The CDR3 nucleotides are TGCGCCAGCAGCTTCAGACAGGCTAATGAAAAACTGTTTTTT.

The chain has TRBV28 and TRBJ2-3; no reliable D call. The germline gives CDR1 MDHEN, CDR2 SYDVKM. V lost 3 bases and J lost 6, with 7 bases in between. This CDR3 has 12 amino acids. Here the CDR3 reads CASSFTWDTQYF. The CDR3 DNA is TGTGCCAGCAGTTTTACATGGGATACGCAGTATTTT.

CDR3 loop: CASNPRASGRASETQYF. In nucleotides, the CDR3 is TGCGCCAGCAACCCTCGGGCTAGCGGGAGGGCCTCAGAGACCCAGTACTTC. V usage is TRBV5-1 and J usage is TRBJ2-5; 12 bases map to TRBD2. From germline, CDR1 is SGHRS and CDR2 YFSETQ. V trimming: 6 bases; J trimming: 4 bases; junction bases outside the gene matches: 13. This CDR3 region has 17 residues.

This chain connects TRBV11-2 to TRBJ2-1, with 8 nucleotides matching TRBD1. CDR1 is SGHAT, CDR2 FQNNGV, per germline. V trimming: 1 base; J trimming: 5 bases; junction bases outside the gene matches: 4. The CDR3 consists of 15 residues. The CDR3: CASSLVRTGNNEQFF. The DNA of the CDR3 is TGTGCCAGCAGCTTAGTCCGGACAGGGAACAATGAGCAGTTCTTC.

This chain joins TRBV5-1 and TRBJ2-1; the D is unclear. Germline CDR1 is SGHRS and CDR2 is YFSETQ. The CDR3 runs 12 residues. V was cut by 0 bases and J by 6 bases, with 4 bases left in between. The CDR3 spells CASSLDTNEQFF. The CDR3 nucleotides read TGCGCCAGCAGCTTGGACACCAATGAGCAGTTCTTC.

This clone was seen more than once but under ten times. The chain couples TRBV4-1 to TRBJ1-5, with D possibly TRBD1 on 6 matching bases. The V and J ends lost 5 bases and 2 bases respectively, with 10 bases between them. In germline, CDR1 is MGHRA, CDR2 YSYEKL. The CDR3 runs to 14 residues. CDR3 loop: CASSEPGGNQPQHF. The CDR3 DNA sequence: TGCGCCAGCAGCGAACCAGGGGGCAATCAGCCCCAGCATTTT.

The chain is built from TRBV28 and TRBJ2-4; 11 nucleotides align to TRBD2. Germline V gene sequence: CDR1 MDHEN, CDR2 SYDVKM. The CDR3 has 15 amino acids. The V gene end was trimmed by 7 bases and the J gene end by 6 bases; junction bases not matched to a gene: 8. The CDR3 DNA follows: TGTGCCAGCACCCCGACTAGCGGGATTCGAAACATTCAGTACTTC. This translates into CASTPTSGIRNIQYF.

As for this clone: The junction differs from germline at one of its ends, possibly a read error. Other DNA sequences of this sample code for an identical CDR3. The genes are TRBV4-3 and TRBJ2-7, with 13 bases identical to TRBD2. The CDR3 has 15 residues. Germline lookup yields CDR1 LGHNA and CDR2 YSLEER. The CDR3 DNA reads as TGCGCCAGCAGCCAAACCGGGACTAGCGGGATCCCTGAGTACTTT. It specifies CASSQTGTSGIPEYF.

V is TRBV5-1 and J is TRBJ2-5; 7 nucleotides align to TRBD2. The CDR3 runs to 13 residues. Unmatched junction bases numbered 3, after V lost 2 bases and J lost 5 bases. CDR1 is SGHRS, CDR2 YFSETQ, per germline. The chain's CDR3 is CASSFGLVETQYF. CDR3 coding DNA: TGCGCCAGCAGCTTCGGACTAGTGGAGACCCAGTACTTC.

The CDR3 loop reads CASSQDLQRGRRGEKLFF. Here the CDR3 DNA reads TGCGCCAGCAGCCAAGATCTCCAGAGGGGCCGCCGGGGGGAAAAACTGTTTTTT. This chain connects TRBV4-3 to TRBJ1-4, with a possible D match to TRBD1 (5 bases). The germline V and J ends were trimmed by 0 bases and 8 bases, with 22 bases remaining between them. This CDR3 comprises 18 residues. Germline V gene lookup returns CDR1 LGHNA and CDR2 YSLEER.

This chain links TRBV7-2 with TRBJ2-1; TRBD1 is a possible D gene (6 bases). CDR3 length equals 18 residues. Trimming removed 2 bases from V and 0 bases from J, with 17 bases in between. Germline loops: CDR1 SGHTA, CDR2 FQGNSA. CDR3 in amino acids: CASSLFSKGVRSYNEQFF. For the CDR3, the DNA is TGTGCCAGCAGCTTATTTTCTAAGGGGGTGCGCTCCTACAATGAGCAGTTCTTC.

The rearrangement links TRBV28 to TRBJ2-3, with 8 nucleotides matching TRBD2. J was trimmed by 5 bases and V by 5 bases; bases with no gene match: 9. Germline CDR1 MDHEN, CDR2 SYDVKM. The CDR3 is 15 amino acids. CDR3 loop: CASSPVSGELDTQYF. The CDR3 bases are TGTGCCAGCAGTCCCGTTAGCGGGGAGCTAGATACGCAGTATTTT.

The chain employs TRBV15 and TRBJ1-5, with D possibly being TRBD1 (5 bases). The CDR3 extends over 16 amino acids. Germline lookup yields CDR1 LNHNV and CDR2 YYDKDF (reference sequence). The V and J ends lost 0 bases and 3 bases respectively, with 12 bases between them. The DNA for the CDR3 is TGTGCCACCAGCAGAGATCGAGACAGCTTCAATCAGCCCCAGCATTTT. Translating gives CATSRDRDSFNQPQHF. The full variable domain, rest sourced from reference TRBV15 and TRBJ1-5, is DAMVIQNPRYQVTQFGKPVTLSCSQTLNHNVMYWYQQKSSQAPKLLFHYYDKDFNNEADTPDNFQSRRPNTSFCFLDIRSPGLGDTAMYLCATSRDRDSFNQPQHFGDGTRLSIL.

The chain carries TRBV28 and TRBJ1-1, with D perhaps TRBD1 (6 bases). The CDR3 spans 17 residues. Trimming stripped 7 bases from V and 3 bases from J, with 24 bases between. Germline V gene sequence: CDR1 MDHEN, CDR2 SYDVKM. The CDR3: CASTHAGTPLGYTEAFF. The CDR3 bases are TGTGCCAGCACCCATGCCGGGACACCCCTGGGGTACACTGAAGCTTTCTTT.

CDR3 nucleotide sequence: TGCGCCAGCAGTGACGGACAGGGGGTTACGACCCAGTACTTC. Its translation is CASSDGQGVTTQYF. The rearrangement links TRBV10-1 to TRBJ2-5; TRBD1 agrees at 10 bases. This CDR3 is built from 14 residues. With 3 bases clipped from V and 7 bases from J, the junction kept 5 bases outside the gene matches. Germline CDR1 and CDR2: WNHNN and SYGVQD (reference sequence).

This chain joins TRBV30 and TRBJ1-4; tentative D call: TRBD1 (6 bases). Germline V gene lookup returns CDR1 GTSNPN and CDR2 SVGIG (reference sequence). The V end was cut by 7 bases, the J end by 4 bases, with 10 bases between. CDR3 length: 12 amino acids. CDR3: CAYRDDNEKLFF. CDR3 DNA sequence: TGTGCCTACAGGGACGATAATGAAAAACTGTTTTTT.

CDR3 sequence: CSVEGTGVLKNIQYF. For the CDR3, the DNA is TGCAGCGTTGAAGGGACAGGCGTACTCAAAAACATTCAGTACTTC. The chain joins TRBV29-1 to TRBJ2-4, with 7 bases identical to TRBD1. Trimming took 1 base from V and 3 from J; bases not matched to a gene: 6. The CDR3 extends over 15 amino acids. Per germline, CDR1 SQVTM and CDR2 ANQGSEA.

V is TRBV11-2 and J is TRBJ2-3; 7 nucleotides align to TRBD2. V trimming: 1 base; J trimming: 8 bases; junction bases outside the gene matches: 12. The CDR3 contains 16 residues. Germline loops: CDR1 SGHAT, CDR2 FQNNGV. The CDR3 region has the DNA TGTGCCAGCAGCTTAGTGGGGGGAGGGCCGGGAGGTACGCAGTATTTT. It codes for CASSLVGGGPGGTQYF.

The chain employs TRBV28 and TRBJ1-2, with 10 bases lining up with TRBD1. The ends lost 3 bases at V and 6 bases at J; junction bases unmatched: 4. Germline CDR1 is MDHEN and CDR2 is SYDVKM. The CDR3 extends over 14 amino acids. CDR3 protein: CASSLAGTGDGYTF. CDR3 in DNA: TGTGCCAGCAGTTTGGCCGGGACAGGGGATGGCTACACCTTC.

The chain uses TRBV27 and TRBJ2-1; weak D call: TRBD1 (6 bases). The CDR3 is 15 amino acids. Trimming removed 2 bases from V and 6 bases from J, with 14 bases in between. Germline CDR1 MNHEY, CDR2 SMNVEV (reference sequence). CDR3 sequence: CASSLAGARLNEQFF. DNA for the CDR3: TGTGCCAGCAGTTTAGCAGGGGCGCGACTCAATGAGCAGTTCTTC.

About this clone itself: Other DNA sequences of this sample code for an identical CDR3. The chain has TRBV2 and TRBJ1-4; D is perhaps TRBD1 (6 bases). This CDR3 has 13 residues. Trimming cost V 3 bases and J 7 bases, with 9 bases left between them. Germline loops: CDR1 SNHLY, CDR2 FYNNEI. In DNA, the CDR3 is TGTGCCAGCAGTGACAGGGGTGGTGAAAAACTGTTTTTT. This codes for CASSDRGGEKLFF.